The sample holds a few counts of the clone carrying this T cell receptor beta chain. What was amplified from RNA transcripts were TCR beta CDR3 regions. First-round RT-PCR of the TCR CDR3 relied on the HTBI primer set. MiXCR, applied by TCRdb to the multiplex PCR reads, yields one record per CDR3 protein. The profile covers fewer than 450,000 distinct CDR3 sequences, with about a sixth appearing a single time and almost 35% taken by the ten largest. The source of the sample is a study of T cells in Graves' hyperthyroidism and ophthalmopathy. The wider study: Blood was drawn when the patient was first diagnosed and still untreated.

Sequenced input: blood. The receptor was isolated from a young woman with Graves' hyperthyroidism that later progressed to Graves' ophthalmopathy.

CDR3 bases: TGTGCCAGCAGTTACTCGAACGGGGGGTCCAATTCACCCCTCCACTTT. Protein: CASSYSNGGSNSPLHF. The chain recombines TRBV6-5 with TRBJ1-6, with D possibly matching TRBD1 (5 bases). The CDR3 is 16 residues long. Germline loops: CDR1 MNHEY, CDR2 SVGAGI. Trimming removed 0 bases at V and 7 bases at J, with 13 bases between.